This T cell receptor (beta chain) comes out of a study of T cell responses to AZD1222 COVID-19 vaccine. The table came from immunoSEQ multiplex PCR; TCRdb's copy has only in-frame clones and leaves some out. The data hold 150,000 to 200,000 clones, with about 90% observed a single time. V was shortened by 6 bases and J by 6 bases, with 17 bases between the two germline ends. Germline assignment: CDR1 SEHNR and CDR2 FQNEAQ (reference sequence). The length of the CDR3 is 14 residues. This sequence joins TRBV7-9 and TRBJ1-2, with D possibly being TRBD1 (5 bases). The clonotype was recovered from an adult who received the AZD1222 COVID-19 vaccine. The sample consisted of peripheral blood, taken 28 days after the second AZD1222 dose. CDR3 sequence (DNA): TGTGCCAGCAGAGGGGCCGGGTGGGAAAATGGCTACACCTTC. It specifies CASRGAGWENGYTF. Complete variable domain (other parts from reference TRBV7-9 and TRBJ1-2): DTGVSQNPRHKITKRGQNVTFRCDPISEHNRLYWYRQTLGQGPEFLTYFQNEAQLEKSRLLSDRFSAERPKGSFSTLEIQRTEQGDSAMYLCASRGAGWENGYTFGSGTRLTVV.